This entry lists 32 T cell receptor beta chains sequenced from one sample in a study of synovial regulatory T cells in juvenile arthritis. Synovial fluid was collected with matched peripheral blood from each patient with active arthritis. TCRdb's copy holds only in-frame clones and misses some; the assay was immunoSEQ multiplex PCR. This sample's table has roughly 2,800 clones. Material: Treg cells from the synovium. The source of these receptors is a donor aged 2 to 35 with juvenile idiopathic arthritis.

This chain uses TRBV15 with TRBJ2-2; TCRdb calls TRBD2, which cannot be checked without DNA. This CDR3 region has 16 residues. The DNA is unrecorded. Germline-derived CDR1 and CDR2 are LNHNV and YYDKDF (reference sequence). This CDR3 is CATSRASGMNTGELFF.

V and J are TRBV7-2 and TRBJ2-2. This CDR3 spans 12 amino acids. The coding DNA is unavailable. Germline values: CDR1 SGHTA, CDR2 FQGNSA. The CDR3 is CASSLAGWELFF.

Its frequency marks this clone as medium-sized. The chain combines TRBV30 with TRBJ2-1; TCRdb proposes TRBD2, but this gene call is untestable without DNA. Germline V gene sequence: CDR1 GTSNPN, CDR2 SVGIG (reference sequence). The CDR3 spans 16 residues. No DNA is listed. The CDR3 is CAWSVPAPRFYNEQFF.

According to its frequency, this clone is medium-sized. The chain has TRBV7-9 and TRBJ2-7. The CDR3 contains 11 residues. The protein alone is recorded here. Germline values: CDR1 SEHNR, CDR2 FQNEAQ (reference sequence). CDR3 sequence: CASSRTYEQYF.

V gene TRBV5-5 combines with J gene TRBJ1-1; TCRdb outputs TRBD1, but without DNA this stays unchecked. Germline CDR1 reads SGHKS; CDR2 reads YYEKEE (reference sequence). The CDR3 consists of 13 residues. Only the protein is on record. The CDR3 reads CASSLDRDTEAFF.

The rearrangement uses TRBV19 and TRBJ2-3; TCRdb picks TRBD1, but there is no DNA to check that call. The CDR3 is made up of 13 amino acids. DNA is not recorded here. Germline V CDR1 and CDR2: LNHDA, SQIVND (reference sequence). The CDR3 here is CASSPNRVGTQYF.

The rearrangement joins TRBV5-5 to TRBJ2-1. The CDR3 sequence is 15 residues long. DNA is not recorded here. Germline V gene sequence: CDR1 SGHKS, CDR2 YYEKEE (reference sequence). CDR3 loop: CASSLFGGPMGPQFF.

The chain has TRBV9 and TRBJ1-2; as DNA is missing, the TRBD1 call by TCRdb cannot be tested. CDR1 is SGDLS and CDR2 is YYNGEE in the germline V gene. The CDR3 has 18 residues. This entry has no DNA. CDR3 sequence reads: CASSDRFGQGGVGPGYTF.

This CDR3 reads CASPSTGEGYGYTF. This chain uses TRBV6-5 with TRBJ1-2; TCRdb's D gene call, TRBD1, goes unchecked for lack of DNA. This CDR3 comprises 14 residues. DNA is not on record. CDR1 is MNHEY and CDR2 is SVGAGI in the germline V gene.

The gene calls are TRBV6-6 and TRBJ1-1. The CDR3 is 11 amino acids. No DNA sequence is on record. The germline V gene encodes CDR1 MNHNY and CDR2 SVGAGI (reference sequence). This chain's CDR3 is CASSRLNEAFF.

The rearrangement links TRBV11-3 to TRBJ1-1; TCRdb's D call of TRBD1 is untestable without DNA. This CDR3 is 15 amino acids long. No DNA was logged. CDR1 is SGHNT, CDR2 YENEEA, per germline. This chain's CDR3 is CASSIGGPRNTEAFF.

This clone counts as medium-sized by frequency. The V call is TRBV6-1, the J call TRBJ2-1. This CDR3 contains 15 residues. The nucleotide record is missing. CDR1 and CDR2 (germline): MNHNS, SASEGT. The CDR3 loop is CASSEEGWGAHEQFF.

The chain links TRBV4-3 to TRBJ1-5; TCRdb outputs TRBD1, but without DNA this stays unchecked. Germline V gives CDR1 LGHNA, CDR2 YSLEER. This CDR3 has 15 residues. No DNA sequence is on record. This CDR3 is CASSQDPTGNQPQHF.

V usage is TRBV7-2 and J usage is TRBJ1-1. Germline CDR1 is SGHTA and CDR2 is FQGNSA. The CDR3 spans 13 residues. No DNA accompanies this entry. The CDR3 sequence: CASSFIGSGEAFF.

V usage is TRBV6-4 and J usage is TRBJ2-3. Germline CDR1 reads MRHNA; CDR2 reads SNTAGT. The CDR3 sequence is 13 residues long. No DNA is recorded. The CDR3 protein is CASSATFTDTQYF.

The chain is built from TRBV28 and TRBJ1-4; TCRdb designates TRBD1, a call that cannot be tested without DNA. Germline V gene lookup returns CDR1 MDHEN and CDR2 SYDVKM. CDR3 size: 16 residues. No nucleotide data were recorded. The CDR3 sequence: CASSLLTGAGREKLFF.

Frequency places this clone as medium-sized. The V call is TRBV6-6, the J call TRBJ1-6; absent DNA, TCRdb's TRBD1 call cannot be checked. Germline V gene sequence: CDR1 MNHNY, CDR2 SVGAGI (reference sequence). The CDR3 runs to 13 residues. The record lacks a DNA sequence. CDR3 protein: CASTYGTYSPLHF.

The J gene is TRBJ1-2, the V gene TRBV7-9; the TRBD1 assignment by TCRdb is unverifiable without DNA. This CDR3 contains 14 residues. The protein alone is recorded here. CDR1 is SEHNR, CDR2 FQNEAQ, per germline (reference sequence). The CDR3 protein is CASSRQALFYGYTF.

The chain has TRBV5-1 and TRBJ2-2; without DNA, the TCRdb call of TRBD2 cannot be checked. The germline V gene encodes CDR1 SGHRS and CDR2 YFSETQ. The CDR3 is 16 residues long. No coding sequence is recorded. The CDR3 is CASSLSTVANTGELFF.

J is TRBJ2-1 and V is TRBV7-2; TCRdb names TRBD2, which stays unverified in the absence of DNA. Germline values: CDR1 SGHTA, CDR2 FQGNSA. The CDR3 is made up of 17 amino acids. No nucleotide data were recorded. The CDR3 region is CASSLAPRGSSYNEQFF.

V is TRBV6-6 and J is TRBJ2-5. This CDR3 has 15 amino acids. The protein alone is recorded here. Germline loops: CDR1 MNHNY, CDR2 SVGAGI (reference sequence). The CDR3 loop is CASSSLIKYQETQYF.

Comments on this clone: This likely comes from a read error, as the CDR3 has no conserved phenylalanine or tryptophan at its end. CDR3 amino acids: CATSGVYGYTL. The chain couples TRBV19 to TRBJ1-2; there is no DNA to check the TCRdb D call of TRBD1. From germline, CDR1 is LNHDA and CDR2 SQIVND (reference sequence). This CDR3 spans 11 amino acids. No DNA was logged.

This chain connects TRBV7-2 to TRBJ2-7; with no DNA, the TCRdb D assignment of TRBD2 cannot be verified. This CDR3 region has 15 residues. A DNA sequence was not provided. CDR1 is SGHTA and CDR2 is FQGNSA in the germline V gene. CDR3: CASSLGSLLSYEQYF.

This clone is called medium-sized based on its frequency. The chain recombines TRBV6-1 with TRBJ2-1; TCRdb outputs TRBD1, but without DNA this stays unchecked. The germline gives CDR1 MNHNS, CDR2 SASEGT. The CDR3 extends over 15 amino acids. No coding sequence is recorded. The CDR3 loop is CASSEPGSSYNEQFF.

The CDR3 is CAISLQGYEQYF. The V call is TRBV10-3, the J call TRBJ2-7; TCRdb's assignment of TRBD1 cannot be checked, as there is no DNA. Germline CDR1 is ENHRY and CDR2 is SYGVKD. The CDR3 is made up of 12 amino acids. Nucleotide data are not available.

This chain uses TRBV19 with TRBJ2-2; there is no DNA to check the TCRdb D call of TRBD1. This CDR3 is built from 16 residues. No DNA is listed. The germline CDR1 and CDR2 sequences are LNHDA and SQIVND (reference sequence). CDR3 sequence reads: CASSFQGPLNTGELFF.

This clone is medium-sized (0.01 to 0.1%) by frequency. The V gene is TRBV5-4, the J gene TRBJ2-3; TCRdb lists TRBD1, though no DNA is available to test this call. The length of the CDR3 is 16 residues. DNA is not recorded here. Germline V CDR1 and CDR2: SGHNT, YYREEE (reference sequence). The CDR3 reads CASSSLSGPSTDTQYF. Full variable domain (remainder filled in from reference TRBV5-4 and TRBJ2-3): ETGVTQSPTHLIKTRGQQVTLRCSSQSGHNTVSWYQQALGQGPQFIFQYYREEENGRGNFPPRFSGLQFPNYSSELNVNALELDDSALYLCASSSLSGPSTDTQYFGPGTRLTVL.

This clone shows up as medium-sized by frequency. The chain has TRBV11-2 and TRBJ1-2. CDR1 SGHAT and CDR2 FQNNGV come from the germline V gene. CDR3 length equals 11 residues. No DNA is listed. The CDR3 protein is CASRGSGGYTF.

According to its frequency, this clone is medium-sized. The gene calls are TRBV6-1 and TRBJ2-6. This CDR3 contains 14 residues. No DNA is recorded. Per the germline V gene, CDR1 is MNHNS and CDR2 is SASEGT. The CDR3 is CASRGISGANVLTF.

The rearrangement links TRBV28 to TRBJ2-4. From germline, CDR1 is MDHEN and CDR2 SYDVKM. The CDR3 loop spans 15 amino acids. The entry carries no DNA sequence. CDR3 sequence: CASSFTSLAKNIQYF.

The CDR3 loop reads CASSQDRDEQYF. The V and J genes are TRBV4-2 and TRBJ2-7; TCRdb names TRBD1, which stays unverified in the absence of DNA. Germline V gene sequence: CDR1 LGHNA, CDR2 YNFKEQ. The CDR3 runs to 12 residues. The DNA sequence is not available.

The chain joins TRBV28 to TRBJ2-7; TCRdb gives TRBD2 as the D gene, but with no DNA this cannot be confirmed. Germline V gene sequence: CDR1 MDHEN, CDR2 SYDVKM. The CDR3 sequence is 14 residues long. No DNA appears here. CDR3: CASSLFGGTYEQYF.